The entry that follows covers one T cell receptor (beta chain) sequence. The data stem from a study of preoperative IRX-2 immunotherapy in early breast cancer. Treatment noted: preoperative locoregional IRX-2 cytokine immunotherapy. Patients received preoperative, locoregional IRX-2 cytokine immunotherapy in a phase Ib study. Trimming took 0 bases from V and 4 from J, leaving 13 bases between them. The CDR3 covers 15 residues. Germline values: CDR1 SGHRS, CDR2 YFSETQ. The assay was immunoSEQ multiplex PCR, and TCRdb's table has in-frame clones only and misses some. This table has some 42,000 clones, roughly four fifths appearing once.

J is TRBJ1-1 and V is TRBV5-1; no firm D call. This clonotype was obtained from a human donor with breast cancer. The sample consisted of lymph node tissue, taken after IRX-2 immunotherapy. Here the CDR3 reads CASSLALNYGTEAFF. CDR3 nucleotides: TGCGCCAGCAGCTTGGCGTTGAACTATGGCACTGAAGCTTTCTTT.